This T cell receptor beta chain was captured by sequencing in a study of a mutant IDH1 vaccine in newly diagnosed glioma. Of note for this clone: The antigen is unknown.

Time point here: week 47, end of study. What each vaccine dose contained was 300 ug of mutant IDH1 20-mer peptide, accompanied by topical imiquimod. Assay used: immunoSEQ multiplex PCR; TCRdb lists only in-frame clones, some missing. This table has about 59,000 clones, 83% appearing once. The sequence was collected from a man younger than 40 with glioma. The sequencing used PBMCs, collected from a glioma patient whose treatment included an IDH1 peptide vaccine.

The CDR3 protein is CSAQRQETQYF. CDR3 nucleotides: TGCAGTGCACAAAGGCAAGAGACCCAGTACTTC. The chain carries TRBV20-1 and TRBJ2-5; D is undetermined. V lost 6 bases and J lost 2, with 7 bases in between. Germline loops: CDR1 DFQATT, CDR2 SNEGSKA (reference sequence). This CDR3 is built from 11 residues.